This TCR beta chain was sequenced in a study of T-cell memory formation after mild COVID-19. Barcoded TCR alpha and TCR beta cDNA libraries with UMIs came from 5'RACE using constant-segment primers. One entry per CDR3 protein results from TCRdb running MiXCR on the 5' RACE reads. Of roughly 600,000 distinct CDR3 sequences listed, around 17% are singletons. Notes on this clonotype: Its antigen is not identified.

V dropped 5 bases and J dropped 4; count of bases not matched to a gene: 5. This CDR3 is built from 15 residues. Germline CDR1 SNHLY, CDR2 FYNNEI. Findings and limits, study-wide: Some clones that responded were present in memory (sampled pre-infection), which suggests cross-reactive memory joined. Day 15 to 85 contracting clones showed balanced CD4/CD8; later expanders leaned CD4+. Chiefly within CM and EM were the contracting CD4+ clones; CD8+ ones were within EMRA.

The chain is built from TRBV2 and TRBJ2-2; 9 bases map to TRBD2. This TCR came from an adult woman who had mild COVID-19 (a few samples of this study predate the infection). Cell type and time point are not known. The sample was PBMCs or a T cell subset sorted from them (not recorded which). The CDR3 reads CASSPAGGVTGELFF. CDR3 bases: TGTGCCAGCAGTCCAGCGGGGGGAGTCACCGGGGAGCTGTTTTTT.